Listed below are T cell receptor beta chains from one sample, sequenced in a study of T-cell reconstitution after alpha-beta-depleted transplantation in children. TCRdb fed the PCR reads into MiXCR, producing one record per CDR3 protein. Seen here are 700,000 to 950,000 distinct CDR3 sequences, roughly 15% observed once, and the top ten hold roughly 5%. The input for sequencing was PBMCs, mostly from graft donor cells, taken 360 days after TCRalphabeta/CD19-depleted stem cell transplant. The receptors were gathered from a male patient younger than 18 who had a stem cell transplant for acute lymphoblastic leukemia, so the T cells may come from the graft donor. Each CDR3 is given with its conserved first and last residue. The order of the fields is V gene, D gene, clone size, J gene, CDR3 protein, CDR3 DNA. The D gene is left open where the match is weak. The size of a clone is reported for some rows only, either as once, few or many, or as a class for expanded clones.

TRBV6-6	.	.	TRBJ2-1	CASSYSGEPSTF	TGTGCCAGCAGTTACTCCGGGGAACCGAGTACGTTC
TRBV19	.	.	TRBJ2-7	CASSMLEGRGYEQYF	TGTGCCAGTAGTATGCTCGAAGGGAGAGGCTACGAGCAGTACTTC
TRBV5-5	TRBD1	.	TRBJ1-3	CASSFFRGYFSGNTIYF	TGTGCCAGCAGCTTTTTCAGGGGGTACTTCTCTGGAAACACCATATATTTT
TRBV4-1	TRBD2	.	TRBJ2-3	CASSPGLATSTDTQYF	TGCGCCAGCAGCCCAGGACTAGCGACTAGCACAGATACGCAGTATTTT
TRBV20-1	.	.	TRBJ2-3	CSASLGTLNTDTQYF	TGCAGTGCTAGTCTCGGGACACTGAACACAGATACGCAGTATTTT
TRBV6-6	.	.	TRBJ1-5	CASSYPDNQPQHF	TGTGCCAGCAGTTACCCAGACAATCAGCCCCAGCATTTT
TRBV20-1	.	many	TRBJ1-2	CSASVQGWWGYTF	TGCAGTGCTAGCGTACAGGGTTGGTGGGGCTACACCTTC
TRBV19	TRBD1	many	TRBJ1-1	CASTQGLIRNTEAFF	TGTGCCAGTACACAGGGGTTAATTAGGAACACTGAAGCTTTCTTT
TRBV7-2	.	.	TRBJ2-1	CASSSPSRSYNEQFF	TGTGCCAGCAGCTCACCTAGTCGGTCCTACAATGAGCAGTTCTTC
TRBV5-5	TRBD2	few	TRBJ2-7	CASRDSSGGYEQYF	TGTGCCAGCAGGGATTCTAGCGGGGGCTACGAGCAGTACTTC
TRBV24-1	.	.	TRBJ1-1	CATSDTRGWYAEAFF	TGTGCCACCAGTGATACCAGGGGATGGTACGCTGAAGCTTTCTTT
TRBV29-1	.	few	TRBJ2-5	CSVAGQYQETQYF	TGCAGCGTTGCCGGTCAGTACCAAGAGACCCAGTACTTC
TRBV5-1	TRBD2	many	TRBJ2-2	CASSLVLAGAAELFF	TGCGCCAGCAGCTTGGTCCTAGCGGGAGCTGCGGAGCTGTTTTTT
TRBV20-1	.	.	TRBJ2-2	CSARDRKRPYTGELFF	TGCAGTGCTAGAGATCGCAAGCGACCGTACACCGGGGAGCTGTTTTTT
TRBV7-9	.	.	TRBJ2-1	CASSQIRRGGNNEQFF	TGTGCCAGCAGCCAAATTCGGAGGGGAGGCAACAATGAGCAGTTCTTC
TRBV12-3/TRBV12-4	.	.	TRBJ1-2	CASSFDRNNYGYTF	TGTGCCAGCAGTTTCGACAGGAATAACTATGGCTACACCTTC
TRBV7-9	.	.	TRBJ2-5	CASSSGAPETQYF	TGTGCCAGCAGCTCAGGGGCCCCAGAGACCCAGTACTTC
TRBV3-1	TRBD1	few	TRBJ1-5	CASSQVSGQGNQPQHF	TGTGCCAGCAGCCAAGTTTCGGGACAGGGCAATCAGCCCCAGCATTTT
TRBV19	.	.	TRBJ1-1	CASSINENTEAFF	TGTGCCAGTAGTATAAACGAGAACACTGAAGCTTTCTTT
TRBV2	.	.	TRBJ2-1	CASSAQARYNEQFF	TGTGCCAGCAGTGCACAGGCAAGATACAATGAGCAGTTCTTC
TRBV12-3/TRBV12-4	.	few	TRBJ2-7	CASSLGAGALYEQYF	TGTGCCAGCAGTTTAGGAGCTGGGGCCCTCTACGAGCAGTACTTC
TRBV12-3/TRBV12-4	TRBD2	few	TRBJ2-2	CASTWWGGRVNTGELFF	TGTGCCAGCACTTGGTGGGGGGGACGGGTTAACACCGGGGAGCTGTTTTTT
TRBV24-1	.	few	TRBJ2-2	CATSDTGTSYGELFF	TGTGCCACCAGTGATACAGGGACGAGCTACGGGGAGCTGTTTTTT
TRBV20-1	TRBD1	.	TRBJ1-1	CSAYTGTVNTEAFF	TGCAGTGCTTACACCGGGACAGTTAACACTGAAGCTTTCTTT
TRBV30	.	few	TRBJ2-3	CAWSPQTDTQYF	TGTGCCTGGAGCCCGCAAACAGATACGCAGTATTTT
TRBV4-1	.	few	TRBJ1-5	CASSQEGSYSNQPQHF	TGCGCCAGCAGCCAAGAAGGAAGCTATAGCAATCAGCCCCAGCATTTT
TRBV5-8	TRBD1	.	TRBJ2-2	CASSLRDRGPNTGELFF	TGTGCCAGCAGCTTGAGGGACAGGGGACCCAACACCGGGGAGCTGTTTTTT
TRBV10-3	TRBD1	few	TRBJ1-1	CAISESRTGTDTEAFF	TGTGCCATCAGTGAGTCCCGGACAGGGACGGACACTGAAGCTTTCTTT
TRBV5-1	.	many	TRBJ2-3	CASSSPTDTQYF	TGTGCCAGCAGCTCTCCTACAGATACGCAGTATTTT
TRBV27	TRBD2	.	TRBJ2-7	CASSPSGRYEQYF	TGTGCCAGCAGTCCTAGCGGCAGATACGAGCAGTACTTC
TRBV6-5	.	many	TRBJ2-7	CASSYSHSGEQYF	TGTGCCAGCAGTTACTCGCATAGCGGCGAGCAGTACTTC
TRBV27	TRBD2	.	TRBJ2-1	CASSPGLAGGKQFF	TGTGCCAGCAGTCCCGGCCTAGCGGGAGGCAAGCAGTTCTTC
TRBV2	.	few	TRBJ2-3	CASKGGSTDTQYF	TGTGCCAGCAAGGGCGGATCCACAGATACGCAGTATTTT
TRBV18	.	.	TRBJ1-5	CASSPRRAEHSNQPQHF	TGTGCCAGCTCACCACGAAGAGCAGAGCATAGCAATCAGCCCCAGCATTTT
TRBV11-1	.	.	TRBJ2-3	CASSLARVGTSRTTDTQYF	TGTGCCAGCAGCTTAGCTCGAGTTGGAACTAGCCGTACCACAGATACGCAGTATTTT
TRBV7-9	.	.	TRBJ2-3	CASSLTVLVRGDTQYF	TGTGCCAGCAGCTTAACGGTGCTTGTTCGGGGAGATACGCAGTATTTT
TRBV15	.	.	TRBJ2-1	CATSRRLGSTTYNEQFF	TGTGCCACCAGCAGAAGGTTAGGGTCCACCACCTACAATGAGCAGTTCTTC
TRBV12-3/TRBV12-4	TRBD1	.	TRBJ2-6	CASSSALGQTHSGANVLTF	TGTGCCAGCAGTTCGGCCCTGGGACAGACTCACTCTGGGGCCAACGTCCTGACTTTC
TRBV12-3/TRBV12-4	.	few	TRBJ1-1	CASSSLGVTEAFF	TGTGCCAGCAGTTCCCTCGGAGTCACTGAAGCTTTCTTT
TRBV18	.	few	TRBJ2-7	CASASLDEQYF	TGTGCCAGCGCGAGTTTAGACGAGCAGTACTTC
TRBV12-3/TRBV12-4	.	few	TRBJ2-4	CASSLSRYKNIQYF	TGTGCCAGCAGTTTGAGTCGATACAAAAACATTCAGTACTTC
TRBV28	.	few	TRBJ2-1	CASSLRVESAFF	TGTGCCAGCAGTTTAAGAGTGGAGTCCGCATTCTTC
TRBV12-3/TRBV12-4	TRBD1	.	TRBJ2-6	CASSSPGQGVNVLTF	TGTGCCAGCAGTTCACCGGGACAGGGTGTCAACGTCCTGACTTTC
TRBV5-1	TRBD1	few	TRBJ2-6	CASIGAPQGAGSGANVLTF	TGCGCCAGCATAGGGGCCCCACAGGGGGCAGGTTCTGGGGCCAACGTCCTGACTTTC
TRBV6-5	TRBD1	.	TRBJ1-1	CASSYATGGEAFF	TGTGCCAGCAGTTACGCAACAGGGGGCGAAGCTTTCTTT